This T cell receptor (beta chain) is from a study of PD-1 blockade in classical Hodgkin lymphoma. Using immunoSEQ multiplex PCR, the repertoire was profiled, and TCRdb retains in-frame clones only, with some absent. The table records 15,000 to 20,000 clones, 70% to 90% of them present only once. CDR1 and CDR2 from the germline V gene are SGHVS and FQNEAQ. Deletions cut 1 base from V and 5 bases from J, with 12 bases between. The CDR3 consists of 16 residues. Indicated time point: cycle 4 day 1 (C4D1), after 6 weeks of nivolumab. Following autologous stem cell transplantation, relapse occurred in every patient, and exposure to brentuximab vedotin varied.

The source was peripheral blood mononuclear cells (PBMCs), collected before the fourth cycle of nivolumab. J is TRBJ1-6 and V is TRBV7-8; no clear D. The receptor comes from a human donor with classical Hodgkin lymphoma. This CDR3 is CASSLVRGRHNSPLHF. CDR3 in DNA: TGTGCCAGCAGCTTAGTGCGAGGACGGCATAATTCACCCCTCCACTTT.